This T cell receptor beta chain was documented in a study of blood T cell repertoires in COVID-19 (dated by TCRdb to between 2020 and 2021). Regarding the study in general: Collaborator samples came from the United States, Italy and Spain and covered acute and convalescent phases of COVID-19. Deeply sampled blood TCRbeta repertoires from subjects exposed to, actively infected with, or recovered from COVID-19 were included in the dataset. The material from the prospective study consisted of cDNA or gDNA derived from T cells, B-cell-depleted T cells, or PBMCs. The sample metadata nearly always contained a de-identified subject ID, COVID-19 status, age in years and sex. The repertoires were made available in a free public database intended to serve as a resource for research on the immune response to SARS-CoV-2. The samples were drawn from the first 160 participants of the ongoing ImmuneRACE study and from 950 to 1,500 subjects provided by 6 global collaborators. Where available, HLA class I and class II types were taken from metadata supplied by the sample provider and were not determined by assay-based typing.

Each collaborating institution followed its own protocols to collect whole blood in K2EDTA tubes. For TCRbeta analysis, collaborators shipped samples as frozen whole blood, isolated PBMCs, or DNA extracted from either of those sample types. The immunoSEQ Assay, a bias-controlled multiplex PCR, was used to amplify TCRbeta CDR3 regions from genomic DNA. Per the source publication's procedure: The number of nucleated cells in each sample was estimated by amplification of reference gene primers within the assay. Sequence reads were collapsed and filtered to measure the absolute abundance of every unique TCRbeta CDR3 rearrangement. For each sample, productive Simpson clonality was calculated as the square root of Simpson's diversity index over productive rearrangements. As stored in TCRdb, this immuneACCESS dataset retains in-frame rearrangements with V and J assigned. A fraction of the clones does not appear; measured against another copy, unresolved V genes explain less than half of the discrepancy, and the remainder lacks a known reason. Clonal size and the V and J genes are those of that table, whereas D and trimming came from the DNA. Across this sample there are around 95,000 clones, with around four fifths seen only once. The top ten clones comprise roughly 13% of the sample.

Concerning this clone: This receptor's antigen is unknown. Base quality data are lacking; no much larger clone is found one base away.

Paper-wide results and their limitations: How much clinical and demographic metadata was included differed by source and by participant, and the metadata was provided uncurated.

Its CDR3 holds 15 amino acids, cysteine through phenylalanine. Just CDR3 DNA is preserved here, 45 bases in frame from base 1. Ends trimmed: V by 4 bases, J by 10 bases; bases unmatched to a gene: 12. The germline V gene encodes CDR1 SGHRS and CDR2 YFSETQ. Sequenced input: peripheral blood. The V and J genes are TRBV5-1 and TRBJ1-4, and 8 junction bases match TRBD1. The sequence derives from a man in his fifties or sixties with active or convalescent COVID-19. The base sequence is TGCGCCAGCAGCCTAGCGGACAGGGACGAAGGAAAACTGTTTTTT. It specifies CASSLADRDEGKLFF. Supplemented by the reference TRBV5-1 and TRBJ1-4 proteins around the CDR3, the complete variable domain is KAGVTQTPRYLIKTRGQQVTLSCSPISGHRSVSWYQQTPGQGLQFLFEYFSETQRNKGNFPGRFSGRQFSNSRSEMNVSTLELGDSALYLCASSLADRDEGKLFFGSGTQLSVL.